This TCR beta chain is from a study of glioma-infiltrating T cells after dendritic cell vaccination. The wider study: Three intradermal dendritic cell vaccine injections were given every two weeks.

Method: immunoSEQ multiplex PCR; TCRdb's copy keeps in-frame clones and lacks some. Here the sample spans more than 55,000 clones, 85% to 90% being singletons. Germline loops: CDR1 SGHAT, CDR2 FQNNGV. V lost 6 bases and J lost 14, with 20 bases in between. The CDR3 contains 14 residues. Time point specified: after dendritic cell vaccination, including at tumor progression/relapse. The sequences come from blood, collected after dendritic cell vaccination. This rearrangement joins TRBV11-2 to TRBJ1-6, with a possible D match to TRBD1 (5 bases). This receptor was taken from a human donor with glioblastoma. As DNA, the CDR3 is TGTGCCAGCAGGAGAATGGCAGGGTCCTCAGCCCTCCACTTT. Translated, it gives CASRRMAGSSALHF. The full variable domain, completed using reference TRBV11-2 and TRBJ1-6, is EAGVAQSPRYKIIEKRQSVAFWCNPISGHATLYWYQQILGQGPKLLIQFQNNGVVDDSQLPKDRFSAERLKGVDSTLKIQPAKLEDSAVYLCASRRMAGSSALHFGNGTRLTVT.